One and the same sample provided the 16 T cell receptor beta chains below, sequenced in a study of blood T cell repertoires in COVID-19. Sequenced by immunoSEQ multiplex PCR; TCRdb stores in-frame clones only, minus some. The sample carries approximately 230,000 clones, approximately 86% recorded once. Sequences were obtained from PBMCs or T cells enriched from blood (not recorded which). The receptor source for this set is a woman aged 25 to 39 with acute COVID-19.

This chain connects TRBV11-2 to TRBJ2-3; the D is unclear. The CDR3 spans 13 residues. CDR1 and CDR2 (germline): SGHAT, FQNNGV. With 3 bases removed from V and 2 bases from J, the gap between germline ends came to 6 bases. DNA for the CDR3: TGTGCCAGCAGCTTCCGACACACAGATACGCAGTATTTT. This codes for CASSFRHTDTQYF.

V usage is TRBV11-3 and J usage is TRBJ2-3; no clear D. CDR1 is SGHNT, CDR2 YENEEA, per germline. The CDR3 totals 15 residues. The ends were cut back, 1 base at V and 2 bases at J, with 10 bases in the middle. DNA of the CDR3: TGTGCCAGCAGCTTAGTGCTCCACTACACAGATACGCAGTATTTT. Encoded protein: CASSLVLHYTDTQYF.

V usage is TRBV23-1 and J usage is TRBJ1-2; D not resolved. TRBV23-1 is an ORF, with its function uncertain. The CDR3 loop spans 14 amino acids. V was clipped by 6 bases and J by 0 bases, with 11 bases between them. CDR3 residues: CASSLSGANYGYTF. Written as DNA, the CDR3 is TGCGCCAGCAGCCTCTCGGGTGCTAACTATGGCTACACCTTC.

CDR3 nucleotide sequence: TGCGCTCCCCTCGACAGGGGGCTTTCCGGCAATGAGCAGTTCTTC. It is translated as CAPLDRGLSGNEQFF. The V gene is TRBV10-1, the J gene TRBJ2-1, with 10 positions matching TRBD1. Germline CDR1 and CDR2: WNHNN and SYGVQD (reference sequence). The CDR3 has 15 amino acids.

The chain uses TRBV7-9 and TRBJ1-1; D remains ambiguous. Germline CDR1 SEHNR, CDR2 FQNEAQ (reference sequence). V dropped 5 bases and J dropped 1 base, with 8 bases sitting between them. This CDR3 has 13 residues. The CDR3 DNA follows: TGTGCCAGCAGCCGGCGCGGGAACACTGAAGCTTTCTTT. It encodes CASSRRGNTEAFF.

The V gene is TRBV28, the J gene TRBJ2-7; 9 nucleotides agree with TRBD2. J lost 0 bases, V lost 9 bases, and 9 bases had no gene match. CDR3 length: 15 residues. Germline V CDR1 and CDR2: MDHEN, SYDVKM. CDR3 loop: CASKKETSGSYEQYF. The CDR3, as DNA: TGTGCCAGTAAAAAAGAGACTAGCGGCTCCTACGAGCAGTACTTC.

This clone was seen a few times. J is TRBJ2-1 and V is TRBV19; possibly TRBD1 for D (5 bases). The CDR3 consists of 14 residues. V lost 5 bases to trimming and J lost 8 bases, with 16 bases between them. Germline CDR1 LNHDA, CDR2 SQIVND (reference sequence). The CDR3 loop is CASSADSSSDEQFF. The CDR3 nucleotides are TGTGCCAGTAGTGCCGACAGTAGCAGCGATGAGCAGTTCTTC.

This chain links TRBV29-1 with TRBJ1-1; D is undetermined. The germline V gene encodes CDR1 SQVTM and CDR2 ANQGSEA. The ends were cut back, 4 bases at V and 0 bases at J, with 6 bases in the middle. The CDR3 length is 12 residues. As DNA, the CDR3 is TGCAGCGTTGGGAGGATGAACACTGAAGCTTTCTTT. Protein product: CSVGRMNTEAFF.

This rearrangement joins TRBV5-4 to TRBJ2-2; D gene uncertain. This CDR3 is 13 amino acids long. Per germline, CDR1 SGHNT and CDR2 YYREEE (reference sequence). Trimming took 0 bases from V and 8 from J, leaving 8 bases between them. In nucleotides, the CDR3 is TGTGCCAGCAGCTTGGGCCCACATGGGGAGCTGTTTTTT. Its translation is CASSLGPHGELFF.

The chain recombines TRBV6-5 with TRBJ1-1; D is unresolved. The germline V gene encodes CDR1 MNHEY and CDR2 SVGAGI. This CDR3 has 14 residues. Trimming shortened V by 5 bases and J by 8 bases, and 18 bases separated the two germline ends. CDR3 in DNA: TGTGCCAGCAGTCGGTTGAGCTACGGGGAGGAAGCTTTCTTT. Residues: CASSRLSYGEEAFF.

The chain is built from TRBV6-2 or TRBV6-3 and TRBJ1-2; no definite D call. The CDR3 sequence is 14 residues long. The V end was cut by 2 bases, the J end by 6 bases, with 13 bases between. CDR1 is MNHEY, CDR2 SVGEGT, per germline. In nucleotides, the CDR3 is TGTGCCAGCAGTTACAGCGGGATAGGCGATGGCTACACCTTC. It encodes CASSYSGIGDGYTF.

V usage is TRBV27 and J usage is TRBJ1-2; D may be TRBD1 (6 bases). In germline, CDR1 is MNHEY, CDR2 SMNVEV (reference sequence). The CDR3 has 13 residues. V gave up 5 bases and J gave up 8 bases, with 15 bases separating them. CDR3 in amino acids: CASSHSGAVGYTF. CDR3 DNA sequence: TGTGCCAGCAGTCACTCAGGGGCGGTGGGCTACACCTTC.

CDR3 coding DNA: TGTGCCAGCAGCTTACGAGGGACAGGGCTCACAGATACGCAGTATTTT. Residues: CASSLRGTGLTDTQYF. The chain uses TRBV7-3 and TRBJ2-3; 9 nucleotides align to TRBD1. Per the germline V gene, CDR1 is SGHTA and CDR2 is FQGTGA. This CDR3 is built from 16 residues. The ends lost 2 bases at V and 2 bases at J; junction bases unmatched: 5.

The chain joins TRBV19 to TRBJ2-6; 7 bases are a match to TRBD1. Germline assignment: CDR1 LNHDA and CDR2 SQIVND (reference sequence). J lost 0 bases, V lost 6 bases, and 14 bases had no gene match. The CDR3 runs 19 residues. The CDR3: CASSVLPGQSSSGANVLTF. The CDR3 nucleotides are TGTGCCAGTAGCGTCCTACCGGGACAGAGCTCCTCTGGGGCCAACGTCCTGACTTTC.

A few counts support this clone. The gene calls are TRBV9 and TRBJ2-3, with D hard to call. Germline-derived CDR1 and CDR2 are SGDLS and YYNGEE. V gave up 4 bases and J gave up 4 bases, with 10 bases separating them. This CDR3 is built from 13 residues. CDR3 DNA: TGTGCCAGCAGCCTACAGAGTCCAGATACGCAGTATTTT. Translating gives CASSLQSPDTQYF.

V is TRBV5-4 and J is TRBJ2-2; possible D gene TRBD2, 7 bases. The V end lost 5 bases, the J end lost 8 bases, and 22 bases lay between the germline ends. The CDR3 consists of 16 residues. Germline V gives CDR1 SGHNT, CDR2 YYREEE (reference sequence). Written as DNA, the CDR3 is TGTGCCAGCAGTTCCGCCCTACTAGGGGGGGCGGGGGAGCTGTTTTTT. This sequence encodes CASSSALLGGAGELFF.